This TCR beta chain was obtained from a study of follicular helper T cells after annual influenza vaccination. Background on the study: Some donors were sampled over the 2013-2014, 2014-2015 and 2015-2016 vaccinations. Study outcomes and limitations: ICOS+CD38+ cTfh clonality tracked population frequency, and its change tracked circulating plasmablast change. Most later recoveries of Day 7 ICOS+CD38+ clones were ICOS-CD38- cTfh.

The time point is: 2014-2015 season, pre-vaccination. No donor had influenza vaccine in the prior 6 months; all lived in the community. Points on this clone: Its antigen is unidentified.

Per the germline V gene, CDR1 is LNHDA and CDR2 is SQIVND (reference sequence). The CDR3 is 15 residues long. Trimming pared 5 bases from V and 9 bases from J, leaving 19 bases between. This table comes from immunoSEQ multiplex PCR, and its TCRdb copy is limited to in-frame clones, with some not included. The data contain about 13,000 clones, 84% of them singletons. This clonotype was obtained from an adult who received the influenza vaccine. The gene calls are TRBV19 and TRBJ1-4; D is unresolved. The source was CXCR5- memory CD4+ T cells sorted from blood, collected on the day of influenza vaccination. DNA of the CDR3: TGTGCCAGTAGTCTATACGGAGAAATGAGAAAAAAACTGTTTTTT. It specifies CASSLYGEMRKKLFF. The full variable domain, with the rest looked up from reference TRBV19 and TRBJ1-4, is DGGITQSPKYLFRKEGQNVTLSCEQNLNHDAMYWYRQDPGQGLRLIYYSQIVNDFQKGDIAEGYSVSREKKESFPLTVTSAQKNPTAFYLCASSLYGEMRKKLFFGSGTQLSVL.